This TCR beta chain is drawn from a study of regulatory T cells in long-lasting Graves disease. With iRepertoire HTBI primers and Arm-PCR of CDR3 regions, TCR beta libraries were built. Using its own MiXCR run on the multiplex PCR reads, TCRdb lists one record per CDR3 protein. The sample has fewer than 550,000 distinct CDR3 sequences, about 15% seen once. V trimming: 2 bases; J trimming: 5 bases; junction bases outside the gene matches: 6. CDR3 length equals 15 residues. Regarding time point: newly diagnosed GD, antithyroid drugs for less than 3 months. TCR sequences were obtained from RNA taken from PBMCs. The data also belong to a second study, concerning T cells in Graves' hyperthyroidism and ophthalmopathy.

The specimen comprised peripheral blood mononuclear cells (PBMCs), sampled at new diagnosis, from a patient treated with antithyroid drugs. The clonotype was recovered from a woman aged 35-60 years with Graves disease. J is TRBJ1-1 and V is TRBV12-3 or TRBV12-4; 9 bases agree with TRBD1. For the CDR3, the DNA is TGTGCCAGCAGTTTAACAGGGGGCCTGAGAACTGAAGCTTTCTTT. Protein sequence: CASSLTGGLRTEAFF.